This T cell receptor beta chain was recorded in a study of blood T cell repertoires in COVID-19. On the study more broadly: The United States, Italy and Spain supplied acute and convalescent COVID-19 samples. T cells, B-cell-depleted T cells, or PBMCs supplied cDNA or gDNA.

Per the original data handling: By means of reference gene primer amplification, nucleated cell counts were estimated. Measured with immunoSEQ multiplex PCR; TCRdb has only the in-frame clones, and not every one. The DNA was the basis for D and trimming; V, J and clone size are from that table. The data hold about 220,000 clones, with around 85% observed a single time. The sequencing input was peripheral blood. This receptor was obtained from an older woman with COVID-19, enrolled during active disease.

The CDR3 DNA is TGTGCCAGCAGCTCCCGGACGGAAAGGGGGGAAAAACTGTTTTTT. Amino acid sequence: CASSSRTERGEKLFF. The chain has TRBV11-2 and TRBJ1-4, with a tentative D call TRBD1 (6 bases). This CDR3 comprises 15 residues. Per the germline V gene, CDR1 is SGHAT and CDR2 is FQNNGV. Trimming took off 4 bases at V and 8 bases at J, with 17 bases between the two ends. The full variable domain, completed using reference TRBV11-2 and TRBJ1-4, is EAGVAQSPRYKIIEKRQSVAFWCNPISGHATLYWYQQILGQGPKLLIQFQNNGVVDDSQLPKDRFSAERLKGVDSTLKIQPAKLEDSAVYLCASSSRTERGEKLFFGSGTQLSVL.